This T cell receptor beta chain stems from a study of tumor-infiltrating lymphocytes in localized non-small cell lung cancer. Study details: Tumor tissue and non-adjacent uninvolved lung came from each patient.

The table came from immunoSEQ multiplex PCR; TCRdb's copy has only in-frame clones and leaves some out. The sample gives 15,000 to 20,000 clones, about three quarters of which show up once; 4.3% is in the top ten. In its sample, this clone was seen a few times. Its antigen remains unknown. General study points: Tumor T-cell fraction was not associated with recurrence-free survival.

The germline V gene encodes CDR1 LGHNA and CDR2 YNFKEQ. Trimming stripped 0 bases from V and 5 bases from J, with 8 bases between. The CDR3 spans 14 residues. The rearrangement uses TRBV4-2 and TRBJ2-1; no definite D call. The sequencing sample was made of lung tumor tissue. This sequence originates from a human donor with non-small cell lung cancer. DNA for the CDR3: TGTGCCAGCAGCCAAGAGAACTCGAACAATGAGCAGTTCTTC. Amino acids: CASSQENSNNEQFF.